This TCR beta chain was captured in a study of T cell responses to AZD1222 COVID-19 vaccine. Remarks on this clone: The antigen remains undetermined.

Study-level points and caveats: Close to half of all spike-specific TCRs reportedly target regions of the variants that are unmutated. Just a handful of people given AZD1222 tested seropositive at baseline.

Clones were sequenced by immunoSEQ multiplex PCR, and TCRdb holds only the in-frame ones, with some missing. The data contain about 130,000 clones, roughly 88% of them singletons. Germline CDR1 SGHTA, CDR2 FQGTGA. This CDR3 is built from 17 residues. J gave up 5 bases and V 1 base, and 5 bases lay outside the gene matches. The sequence was collected from an adult who received the AZD1222 COVID-19 vaccine. The material was peripheral blood, obtained 28 days after the second AZD1222 dose. The gene calls are TRBV7-3 and TRBJ2-1; 13 bases map to TRBD2. DNA of the CDR3: TGTGCCAGCAGCTTAAATAGGGGACTAGCGGGAAACAATGAGCAGTTCTTC. Amino acids: CASSLNRGLAGNNEQFF.